This T cell receptor beta chain was recovered during a study of post-analysis software for immune sequencing data. Details on this clonotype: Its antigen is not identified.

Carried by the TCR beta cDNA libraries were unique molecular identifiers. Input amounts of roughly 1 to 10 million T cells were used. These gave 500,000 or so cDNA molecules, so each molecule approximated one T cell. TCRdb reprocessed the PCR reads with MiXCR, giving one entry per CDR3 protein. The table shows roughly 430,000 distinct CDR3 sequences, with more than 30% occurring only once. Study results and caveats: The study found TRBV5-6, TRBV5-1 and TRBV20-1 among a few TRBV segments more frequent in patients than controls.

From germline, CDR1 is MRHNA and CDR2 SNTAGT. The V end lost 7 bases, the J end lost 2 bases, and 14 bases lay between the germline ends. This CDR3 spans 14 amino acids. The TCR comes from a girl aged 2 to 9 with multiple sclerosis. The chain combines TRBV6-4 with TRBJ2-5, with D perhaps assigned TRBD1 or TRBD2 (5 bases each). The source material was blood. The CDR3 reads CASNHGAVQETQYF. The DNA for the CDR3 is TGTGCCAGCAACCACGGGGCAGTACAAGAGACCCAGTACTTC.